The next 2 T cell receptor beta chains were all read from a single sample in a study of cytomegalovirus exposure and HLA in healthy donors. The PCR had 60 Vbeta and 13 Jbeta primers. Sequencing was performed with immunoSEQ multiplex PCR; in TCRdb, only in-frame clones are kept and a portion is missing. The sample contains around 100,000 clones, over 65% of which appear only once. Sequencing was performed on PBMCs. The receptors derive from a woman aged 35 to 49 in good health and CMV-seropositive.

The chain recombines TRBV5-1 with TRBJ1-1; unclear D gene. The CDR3 is made up of 14 amino acids. V shed 4 bases and J shed 1 base, with 11 bases lying between them. Germline CDR1 and CDR2: SGHRS and YFSETQ. DNA for the CDR3: TGCGCCAGCAGCCTAAGTCCGTCGAACACTGAAGCTTTCTTT. It translates to CASSLSPSNTEAFF.

This clone occurred once. V is TRBV11-2 and J is TRBJ1-1, with D possibly TRBD1 on 5 matching bases. This CDR3 has 14 residues. Germline loops: CDR1 SGHAT, CDR2 FQNNGV. Deletions cut 1 base from V and 2 bases from J, with 8 bases between. The CDR3 region has the DNA TGTGCCAGCAGCTTAGTGCAGGGAAACACTGAAGCTTTCTTT. Its protein product is CASSLVQGNTEAFF.